A single sample is the source of the 25 T cell receptor beta chains below, sequenced in a study of somatic mutations in cytotoxic T cells in rheumatoid arthritis. The assay was immunoSEQ multiplex PCR, and TCRdb's table has in-frame clones only and misses some. The sample includes some 12,000 clones, over 70% seen only once; the top ten take 13% to 15%. The specimen sequenced was CD8+ T cells sorted from blood. These receptors came from a man between 45 and 60 years old in good health.

This chain links TRBV5-1 with TRBJ2-7; D gene uncertain. The V gene lost 7 bases and the J gene lost 1 base, with 9 bases spanning the gap. Germline lookup yields CDR1 SGHRS and CDR2 YFSETQ. The CDR3 is made up of 12 amino acids. CDR3 in DNA: TGCGCCAGCGGCAGCCGTTCCTACGAGCAGTACTTC. It codes for CASGSRSYEQYF.

The gene calls are TRBV29-1 and TRBJ2-5; 8 nucleotides line up with TRBD2. The length of the CDR3 is 12 residues. After removal of 3 bases from V and 3 bases from J, the junction contained 0 bases not matched to a gene. Looked up from germline, CDR1 is SQVTM and CDR2 is ANQGSEA. CDR3 region: CSVEGLEETQYF. The CDR3, as DNA: TGCAGCGTTGAGGGACTAGAAGAGACCCAGTACTTC.

The chain links TRBV27 to TRBJ2-1; 12 bases are a match to TRBD2. The CDR3 is made up of 16 amino acids. The ends lost 4 bases at V and 4 bases at J; junction bases unmatched: 5. CDR1 and CDR2 (germline): MNHEY, SMNVEV (reference sequence). The CDR3 protein is CASSSLAGGLYNEQFF. DNA for the CDR3: TGTGCCAGCAGTTCCCTAGCGGGGGGGCTATACAATGAGCAGTTCTTC.

The J gene is TRBJ1-5, the V gene TRBV2; D is perhaps TRBD1 (6 bases). CDR1 SNHLY and CDR2 FYNNEI come from the germline V gene. Deletions cut 6 bases from V and 4 bases from J, with 22 bases between. This CDR3 is 17 amino acids long. The CDR3 sequence is CASSPPEGVPWNQPQHF. The DNA of the CDR3 is TGTGCCAGCAGCCCTCCGGAGGGGGTACCATGGAATCAGCCCCAGCATTTT.

This rearrangement joins TRBV13 to TRBJ2-3; TRBD2 matches 10 bases. J lost 2 bases, V lost 0 bases, and 2 bases had no gene match. The germline V gene encodes CDR1 PRHDT and CDR2 FYEKMQ (reference sequence). There are 16 residues in the CDR3. The CDR3 here is CASSLGLAGDTDTQYF. The CDR3 DNA is TGTGCCAGCAGCTTAGGGCTAGCGGGGGACACAGATACGCAGTATTTT.

The chain joins TRBV5-4 to TRBJ2-2; the D gene is possibly TRBD2 (5 bases). The CDR3 covers 17 residues. Trimming stripped 4 bases from V and 6 bases from J, with 22 bases between. Germline loops: CDR1 SGHNT, CDR2 YYREEE (reference sequence). The DNA of the CDR3 is TGTGCCAGCAGCCGCAACCCCGGGAAGGTCGCGGCCGGGGAGCTGTTTTTT. This translates into CASSRNPGKVAAGELFF.

J is TRBJ1-2 and V is TRBV28, with 8 bases fitting TRBD1. Germline CDR1 reads MDHEN; CDR2 reads SYDVKM. J gave up 7 bases and V 3 bases, and 4 bases lay outside the gene matches. CDR3 length: 13 amino acids. The CDR3 DNA follows: TGTGCCAGCAGTTTGGGAGGACAGGGTGGCTACACCTTC. As protein: CASSLGGQGGYTF.

The V gene is TRBV10-2, the J gene TRBJ2-3, with D perhaps matching TRBD1 (5 bases). V was pared by 10 bases and J by 3 bases, with 8 bases between. This CDR3 has 11 residues. Germline CDR1 and CDR2: WSHSY and SAAADI. The CDR3 is CAKGLTDTQYF. CDR3 DNA: TGCGCCAAGGGGCTGACAGATACGCAGTATTTT.

The chain uses TRBV7-9 and TRBJ1-1; 7 nucleotides agree with TRBD1. The V gene end was trimmed by 5 bases and the J gene end by 0 bases; junction bases not matched to a gene: 6. Germline values: CDR1 SEHNR, CDR2 FQNEAQ (reference sequence). The CDR3 covers 15 residues. The CDR3 region is CASSRRTGLNTEAFF. The CDR3 DNA sequence: TGTGCCAGCAGCCGACGGACAGGATTGAACACTGAAGCTTTCTTT. Complete variable domain (other parts from reference TRBV7-9 and TRBJ1-1): DTGVSQNPRHKITKRGQNVTFRCDPISEHNRLYWYRQTLGQGPEFLTYFQNEAQLEKSRLLSDRFSAERPKGSFSTLEIQRTEQGDSAMYLCASSRRTGLNTEAFFGQGTRLTVV.

This chain connects TRBV7-2 to TRBJ2-1; 7 bases are shared with TRBD2. V shed 5 bases, J shed 9 bases, and the junction held 7 bases outside the gene matches. Germline CDR1 reads SGHTA; CDR2 reads FQGNSA. The CDR3 loop spans 13 amino acids. The CDR3 DNA follows: TGTGCCAGCAGCCACGGGGGGAGGGGTGAGCAGTTCTTC. It codes for CASSHGGRGEQFF.

About this clone itself: The junction shows a germline mismatch at one end, possibly a read error. The chain links TRBV7-2 to TRBJ2-2; D might be TRBD2 (5 bases). The germline V gene has CDR1 SGHTA and CDR2 FQGNSA. The CDR3 extends over 14 amino acids. CDR3 amino acids: CASSFWRNSGELFF. CDR3 in DNA: TGTGCCAGCAGCTTTTGGAGGAACTCCGGGGAGCTGTTTTTT.

V gene TRBV7-9 combines with J gene TRBJ2-1; 7 bases line up with TRBD2. This CDR3 region has 18 residues. V was clipped by 5 bases and J by 0 bases; unmatched bases: 13. CDR1 is SEHNR and CDR2 is FQNEAQ in the germline V gene (reference sequence). The CDR3 nucleotides read TGTGCCAGCAGCGGGATCCAGATAGCGGGTGGCTCCTACAATGAGCAGTTCTTC. Protein sequence: CASSGIQIAGGSYNEQFF.

V and J are TRBV4-1 and TRBJ2-5, with 7 bases matching TRBD1. Trimming removed 6 bases from V and 0 bases from J; junction bases left unmatched: 10. The CDR3 extends over 16 amino acids. Germline V gene sequence: CDR1 MGHRA, CDR2 YSYEKL. CDR3 loop: CASRPKTGPNQETQYF. The CDR3 DNA reads TGCGCCAGCAGACCAAAGACAGGGCCCAACCAAGAGACCCAGTACTTC.

The J gene is TRBJ2-7, the V gene TRBV6-1; a possible D gene is TRBD1 (6 bases). The V end was cut by 7 bases, the J end by 6 bases, with 22 bases between. The CDR3 is 15 residues long. Looked up from germline, CDR1 is MNHNS and CDR2 is SASEGT. CDR3 coding DNA: TGTGCCAGCACGCGATCTGAACAGGGTAGTGGCGAGCAGTACGTC. Its protein product is CASTRSEQGSGEQYV.

The V gene is TRBV9, the J gene TRBJ2-3; no clear D gene. The CDR3 totals 14 residues. Germline CDR1 and CDR2: SGDLS and YYNGEE. The V and J ends lost 0 bases and 0 bases respectively, with 5 bases between them. CDR3 nucleotides: TGTGCCAGCAGCGTAGGCAGGAGCACAGATACGCAGTATTTT. Translated: CASSVGRSTDTQYF.

The chain carries TRBV4-1 and TRBJ2-5, with D possibly matching TRBD2 (5 bases). Trimming removed 1 base from V and 2 bases from J, with 14 bases in between. Germline CDR1 reads MGHRA; CDR2 reads YSYEKL. The length of the CDR3 is 16 residues. In DNA, the CDR3 is TGCGCCAGCAGCCAAGCCAGCGGACTTGTACAAGAGACCCAGTACTTC. Protein sequence: CASSQASGLVQETQYF.

V usage is TRBV4-1 and J usage is TRBJ2-3, with no clear D. Trimming took off 2 bases at V and 10 bases at J, with 10 bases between the two ends. This CDR3 region has 12 residues. The germline CDR1 and CDR2 sequences are MGHRA and YSYEKL. DNA for the CDR3: TGCGCCAGCAGCCAAAGTTCGGATCCGCAGTATTTT. Its translation: CASSQSSDPQYF.

A single count supports this clone. The chain couples TRBV4-1 to TRBJ1-1, with D hard to call. Germline CDR1 reads MGHRA; CDR2 reads YSYEKL. V lost 5 bases to trimming and J lost 1 base, with 2 bases between them. CDR3 length: 11 residues. CDR3 sequence: CASSRNTEAFF. CDR3 coding DNA: TGCGCCAGCAGCAGGAACACTGAAGCTTTCTTT.

V is TRBV6-5 and J is TRBJ1-5; 8 bases are a match to TRBD1. V shed 0 bases and J 8 bases; nucleotides not matched to a gene: 3. The CDR3 sequence is 14 residues long. In germline, CDR1 is MNHEY, CDR2 SVGAGI. The CDR3 here is CASSYSSGGEPQHF. DNA of the CDR3: TGTGCCAGCAGTTACTCGTCAGGGGGCGAGCCCCAGCATTTT.

The V and J genes are TRBV19 and TRBJ1-5; weak D call: TRBD1 (5 bases). This CDR3 contains 16 residues. From germline, CDR1 is LNHDA and CDR2 SQIVND (reference sequence). V was cut by 4 bases and J by 3 bases, with 16 bases left in between. The CDR3 DNA follows: TGTGCCAGTAGTAGAAAGGACACAAGCCCCAATCAGCCCCAGCATTTT. Amino acids: CASSRKDTSPNQPQHF.

The chain has TRBV2 and TRBJ2-3; D possibly matches TRBD1 or TRBD2 (5 bases each). V lost 3 bases and J 0 bases, leaving 10 bases between the germline ends. The CDR3 covers 15 residues. Germline V lookup: CDR1 SNHLY, CDR2 FYNNEI. The CDR3 loop is CASSEGETSTDTQYF. CDR3 DNA: TGTGCCAGCAGTGAGGGGGAAACTAGCACAGATACGCAGTATTTT.

The V and J genes are TRBV4-3 and TRBJ2-1, with D maybe TRBD1 (6 bases). CDR1 and CDR2 (germline): LGHNA, YSLEER. V was cut by 1 base and J by 3 bases, with 13 bases left in between. The CDR3 length is 16 residues. Written as DNA, the CDR3 is TGCGCCAGCAGCCAAGCGGACAGAATATTCTACAATGAGCAGTTCTTC. Protein sequence: CASSQADRIFYNEQFF.

The J gene is TRBJ1-1, the V gene TRBV19, with D possibly matching TRBD1 (6 bases). Germline V gives CDR1 LNHDA, CDR2 SQIVND (reference sequence). Trimming removed 3 bases at V and 1 base at J, with 15 bases between. This CDR3 is 16 amino acids long. The CDR3 loop is CASSMAGDQGNTEAFF. The CDR3 bases are TGTGCCAGTAGTATGGCAGGGGACCAGGGGAACACTGAAGCTTTCTTT.

The chain recombines TRBV2 with TRBJ2-1; 8 nucleotides match TRBD2. V lost 5 bases, J lost 4 bases, and 10 bases stayed unmatched. Germline CDR1 is SNHLY and CDR2 is FYNNEI. This CDR3 is 16 amino acids long. CDR3 nucleotides: TGTGCCAGCAGTCCATCCAGCGGGAGTGGTTACAATGAGCAGTTCTTC. This encodes CASSPSSGSGYNEQFF.

The chain uses TRBV6-1 and TRBJ2-3, with 8 positions matching TRBD2. Germline V gene data show CDR1 as MNHNS and CDR2 as SASEGT. The V segment lost 1 base and the J segment 0 bases; nucleotides outside the gene matches: 21. The CDR3 contains 22 residues. The DNA of the CDR3 is TGTGCCAGCAGTGAAGGTGGGAGGGTAACTAGCGGAGGGATAGGGAGCACAGATACGCAGTATTTT. This sequence encodes CASSEGGRVTSGGIGSTDTQYF.